The present T cell receptor (beta chain) was sequenced within a study of blood T cell repertoires in COVID-19. Overall study context: Sources were T cells, B-cell-depleted T cells, or PBMCs; the material itself was cDNA or gDNA.

The CDR3 loop spans 15 amino acids. V trimming: 2 bases; J trimming: 0 bases; junction bases outside the gene matches: 3. Germline CDR1 and CDR2: LNHDA and SQIVND (reference sequence). Measured with immunoSEQ multiplex PCR; TCRdb has only the in-frame clones, and not every one. The sample has 87,000 or so clones, 85% to 90% seen once. Material for sequencing was peripheral blood. The chain couples TRBV19 to TRBJ2-7, with 8 bases aligning to TRBD1. This TCR was sampled from a woman of 80 years or more in a cohort sampled during active or convalescent COVID-19. As DNA, the CDR3 is TGTGCCAGTAGTATACAGGGGGCGATCTCCTACGAGCAGTACTTC. Translated, it gives CASSIQGAISYEQYF.